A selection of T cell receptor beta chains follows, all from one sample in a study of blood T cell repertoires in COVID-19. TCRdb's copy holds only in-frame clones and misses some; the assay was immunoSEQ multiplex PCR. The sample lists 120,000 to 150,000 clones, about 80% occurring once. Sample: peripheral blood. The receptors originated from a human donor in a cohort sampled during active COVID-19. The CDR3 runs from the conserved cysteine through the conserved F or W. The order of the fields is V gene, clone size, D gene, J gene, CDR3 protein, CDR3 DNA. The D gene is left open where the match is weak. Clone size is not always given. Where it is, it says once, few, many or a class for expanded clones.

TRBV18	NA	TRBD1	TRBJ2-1	CASSPLGTVNNEQFF	TGTGCCAGCTCACCACTTGGGACAGTTAACAATGAGCAGTTCTTC
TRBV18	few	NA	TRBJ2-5	CASSPPPPGSQETQYF	TGTGCCAGCTCACCACCGCCTCCAGGCAGTCAAGAGACCCAGTACTTC
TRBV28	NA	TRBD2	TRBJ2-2	CASLSKRTSYTGELFF	TGTGCCAGCCTCTCGAAGCGGACTAGCTACACCGGGGAGCTGTTTTTT
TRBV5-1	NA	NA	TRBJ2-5	CASSLRTDQETQYF	TGCGCCAGCAGCCTTCGGACAGATCAAGAGACCCAGTACTTC
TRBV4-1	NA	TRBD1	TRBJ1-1	CASSPGQGINTEAFF	TGCGCCAGCAGCCCCGGACAGGGTATTAACACTGAAGCTTTCTTT
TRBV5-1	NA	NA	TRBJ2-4	CASAPGQGVDIQYF	TGCGCCAGCGCGCCCGGACAAGGGGTAGACATTCAGTACTTC
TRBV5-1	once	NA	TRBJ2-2	CASNPGSGTNTGELFF	TGCGCCAGCAATCCGGGTAGCGGAACGAACACCGGGGAGCTGTTTTTT
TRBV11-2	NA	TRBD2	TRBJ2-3	CASNERGRADTQYF	TGTGCCAGCAATGAGCGGGGACGGGCAGATACGCAGTATTTT
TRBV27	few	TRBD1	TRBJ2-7	CASSLKFRGQAAYEQYF	TGTGCCAGCAGTCTAAAATTCCGGGGACAGGCCGCCTACGAGCAGTACTTC
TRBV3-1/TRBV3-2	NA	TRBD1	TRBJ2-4	CASSQVTGKNIQYF	TGTGCCAGCAGCCAGGTGACAGGGAAAAACATTCAGTACTTC
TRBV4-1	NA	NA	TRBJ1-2	CASRVPGGSGLYGYTF	TGCGCCAGCAGGGTCCCGGGGGGATCCGGCCTCTATGGCTACACCTTC
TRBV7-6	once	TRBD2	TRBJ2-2	CASSLSGTSPTGELFF	TGTGCCAGCAGCCTAAGTGGGACTAGCCCCACCGGGGAGCTGTTTTTT
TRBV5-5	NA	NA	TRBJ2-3	CASSTDITDTQYF	TGTGCCAGCAGCACGGACATTACAGATACGCAGTATTTT
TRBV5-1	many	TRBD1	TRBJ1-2	CASSLEGADGYTF	TGCGCCAGCAGCTTGGAGGGGGCGGACGGCTACACCTTC
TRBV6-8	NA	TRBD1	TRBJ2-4	CASRVRDRVGIQYF	TGTGCCAGCAGAGTCCGGGACAGGGTAGGCATTCAGTACTTC
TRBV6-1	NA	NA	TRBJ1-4	CASSEGTTGKLFF	TGTGCCAGCAGTGAAGGTACCACAGGAAAACTGTTTTTT
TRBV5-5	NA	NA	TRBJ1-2	CASTSPLYGYTF	TGTGCCAGCACCTCACCCCTATATGGCTACACCTTC
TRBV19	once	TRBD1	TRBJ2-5	CASSKYRDREETQYF	TGTGCCAGTAGTAAGTACCGGGACAGGGAAGAGACCCAGTACTTC
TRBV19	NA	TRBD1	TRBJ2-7	CASSGTGWPYEQYF	TGTGCCAGTAGCGGGACAGGTTGGCCCTACGAGCAGTACTTC
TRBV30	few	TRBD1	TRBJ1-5	CAWSGQGNQPQHF	TGTGCCTGGAGCGGACAGGGGAATCAGCCCCAGCATTTT
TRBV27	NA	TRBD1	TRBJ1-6	CASSSGTDNSPLHF	TGTGCCAGCAGTTCCGGGACAGATAATTCACCCCTCCACTTT
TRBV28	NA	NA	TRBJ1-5	CASSFEGPNQPQHF	TGTGCCAGCAGTTTCGAGGGTCCCAATCAGCCCCAGCATTTT
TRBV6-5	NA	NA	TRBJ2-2	CASRVTGNTGELFF	TGTGCCAGCAGGGTGACAGGGAACACCGGGGAGCTGTTTTTT
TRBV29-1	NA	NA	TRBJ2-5	CSVSRLATKETQYF	TGCAGCGTCTCCAGGTTGGCAACCAAGGAGACCCAGTACTTC
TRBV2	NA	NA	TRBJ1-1	CATRGENTEAFF	TGTGCCACGCGGGGGGAGAACACTGAAGCTTTCTTT
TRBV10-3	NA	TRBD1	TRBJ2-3	CAIRPGQGGDTQYF	TGTGCCATCAGACCCGGACAGGGAGGAGATACGCAGTATTTT
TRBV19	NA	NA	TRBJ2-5	CASSIWGGDQETQYF	TGTGCCAGTAGTATCTGGGGCGGGGACCAAGAGACCCAGTACTTC
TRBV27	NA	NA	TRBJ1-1	CASSSPSTGRNTEAFF	TGTGCCAGCAGTTCCCCATCAACAGGGCGGAACACTGAAGCTTTCTTT
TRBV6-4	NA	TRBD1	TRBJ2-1	CASSEQGQVGGEQFF	TGTGCCAGCAGTGAACAGGGGCAGGTCGGCGGTGAGCAGTTCTTC
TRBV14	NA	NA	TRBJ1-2	CASSQSRDYGYTF	TGTGCCAGCAGCCAATCCAGGGACTATGGCTACACCTTC
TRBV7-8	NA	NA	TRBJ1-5	CASSLGGGYSNQPQHF	TGTGCCAGCAGCTTAGGTGGCGGCTATAGCAATCAGCCCCAGCATTTT
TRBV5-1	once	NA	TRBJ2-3	CASKSGSLTDTQYF	TGCGCCAGCAAATCGGGTAGCCTCACAGATACGCAGTATTTT
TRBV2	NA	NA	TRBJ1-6	CASTHRVFNSPLHF	TGTGCCAGCACCCACCGGGTTTTCAATTCACCCCTCCACTTT